This TCR beta chain was recovered during a study of cytomegalovirus exposure and HLA in healthy donors. The germline V gene has CDR1 SNHLY and CDR2 FYNNEI. V was trimmed by 6 bases and J by 1 base, leaving 15 bases between them. This CDR3 comprises 15 residues. Vbeta (60) and Jbeta (13) primers were used in the PCR. Sequencing used immunoSEQ multiplex PCR; TCRdb keeps in-frame clones, though not all of them. In all, the sample yields 65,000 to 80,000 clones. This clonotype was obtained from a female donor in good health and CMV-seropositive. The specimen was PBMCs. The J gene is TRBJ1-2, the V gene TRBV2; possibly TRBD1 for D (6 bases). DNA of the CDR3: TGTGCCAGCAGGGTCGACAGGTCAAATAACTATGGCTACACCTTC. It yields the protein CASRVDRSNNYGYTF. Based on the CDR3 plus reference TRBV2 and TRBJ1-2, the full variable domain is EPEVTQTPSHQVTQMGQEVILRCVPISNHLYFYWYRQILGQKVEFLVSFYNNEISEKSEIFDDQFSVERPDGSNFTLKIRSTKLEDSAMYFCASRVDRSNNYGYTFGSGTRLTVV.